This T cell receptor (beta chain) was observed in a study of T cell responses to AZD1222 COVID-19 vaccine. Assay used: immunoSEQ multiplex PCR; TCRdb lists only in-frame clones, some missing. Of about 67,000 clones listed, approximately 81% are singletons. The CDR3 is 14 residues long. Trimming removed 4 bases from V and 2 bases from J; junction bases left unmatched: 1. The germline V gene encodes CDR1 LGHDT and CDR2 YNNKEL (reference sequence). This sample comprised peripheral blood, obtained on day 0 of AZD1222 vaccination. J is TRBJ2-3 and V is TRBV3-1 (or the pseudogene TRBV3-2); 9 nucleotides match TRBD2. This TCR was sampled from an adult in good health. The CDR3 loop reads CASSLAGDTDTQYF. The CDR3 coding sequence is TGTGCCAGCAGCCTAGCGGGGGACACAGATACGCAGTATTTT.